These 30 T cell receptor beta chains were all obtained from the same sample, sequenced in a study of control samples from healthy donors and cancer patients. Assay: immunoSEQ multiplex PCR; the TCRdb copy retains only in-frame clones and omits some. The sample gives around 7,000 clones, under 90% of which show up once; less than 35% is in the top ten. The sequenced material came from PBMCs. Receptor source: a man between 65 and 85 years old with lung cancer.

The table lists this clone with a count of one. V gene TRBV7-9 combines with J gene TRBJ2-1, with D perhaps TRBD2 (6 bases). Germline V gene data show CDR1 as SEHNR and CDR2 as FQNEAQ (reference sequence). This CDR3 comprises 14 residues. The ends were cut back, 1 base at V and 9 bases at J, with 13 bases in the middle. Written as DNA, the CDR3 is TGTGCCAGCAGCTTAGTGGGAGGACGGGGTGAGCAGTTCTTC. Translated: CASSLVGGRGEQFF.

This chain connects TRBV6-5 to TRBJ1-1; possibly TRBD1 for D (6 bases). Germline loops: CDR1 MNHEY, CDR2 SVGAGI. Between the trimmed V and J ends, which lost 4 bases and 5 bases, there was a span of 11 bases. CDR3 length: 13 amino acids. CDR3 sequence reads: CASSLRGQTEAFF. The CDR3, as DNA: TGTGCCAGCAGTTTACGAGGACAGACTGAAGCTTTCTTT.

The gene calls are TRBV19 and TRBJ1-1; 10 bases align to TRBD1. The CDR3 sequence is 16 residues long. Germline trimming cut 6 bases from V and 7 bases from J; bases unmatched to any gene: 14. Per germline, CDR1 LNHDA and CDR2 SQIVND (reference sequence). The CDR3 DNA is TGTGCCAGTAGACAGGACAGGGGGGGACGGCTATATGAAGCTTTCTTT. Translated: CASRQDRGGRLYEAFF.

The rearrangement uses TRBV29-1 and TRBJ2-3; D is undetermined. The germline CDR1 and CDR2 sequences are SQVTM and ANQGSEA. V gave up 8 bases and J gave up 0 bases, with 15 bases separating them. The CDR3 is 14 residues long. The CDR3 DNA is TGCAGCAACAGCCTAGGATCTAGCACAGATACGCAGTATTTT. Translated: CSNSLGSSTDTQYF.

V is TRBV12-3 or TRBV12-4 and J is TRBJ2-7; D possibly corresponds to TRBD2 (6 bases). Trimming removed 4 bases from V and 6 bases from J, with 10 bases in between. This CDR3 contains 12 residues. In DNA form, the CDR3 reads TGTGCCAGCAGTTCCTCCGGGGGCGAGCAGTACTTC. Amino acid sequence: CASSSSGGEQYF.

J is TRBJ1-1 and V is TRBV28, with D perhaps matching TRBD1 (6 bases). This CDR3 has 13 amino acids. The germline V gene encodes CDR1 MDHEN and CDR2 SYDVKM. V was clipped by 1 base and J by 5 bases, with 8 bases between them. Here the CDR3 reads CASSLSGATEAFF. For the CDR3, the DNA is TGTGCCAGCAGTTTATCAGGGGCGACTGAAGCTTTCTTT.

CDR3 nucleotides: TGTGCCTGGAGTGCCCGAACAGGAGCCCTCTCTGGGGCCAACGTCCTGACTTTC. Residues: CAWSARTGALSGANVLTF. The rearrangement uses TRBV30 and TRBJ2-6; D is possibly TRBD1 (5 bases). V lost 1 base and J 0 bases, leaving 16 bases between the germline ends. This CDR3 comprises 18 residues. Germline CDR1 and CDR2: GTSNPN and SVGIG (reference sequence).

This CDR3 reads CSVLPSDRDVLNEQYF. CDR3 coding DNA: TGCAGCGTCCTCCCCTCCGACAGGGACGTGTTGAACGAGCAGTACTTC. The V and J genes are TRBV29-1 and TRBJ2-7, with 7 nucleotides matching TRBD1. Germline V lookup: CDR1 SQVTM, CDR2 ANQGSEA. Trimming at V came to 6 bases and at J to 5 bases, leaving 19 bases not matched to a gene. The CDR3 is 16 amino acids.

The V gene is TRBV30, the J gene TRBJ2-1; the match to TRBD2 covers 10 bases. After removal of 2 bases from V and 8 bases from J, the junction contained 9 bases not matched to a gene. Looked up from germline, CDR1 is GTSNPN and CDR2 is SVGIG (reference sequence). The CDR3 covers 15 residues. CDR3 sequence (DNA): TGTGCCTGGAGTCTTCCGGGACTAGCGAAGGATGAGCAGTTCTTC. It specifies CAWSLPGLAKDEQFF. Together with reference TRBV30 and TRBJ2-1, the CDR3 gives the full variable domain: SQTIHQWPATLVQPVGSPLSLECTVEGTSNPNLYWYRQAAGRGLQLLFYSVGIGQISSEVPQNLSASRPQDRQFILSSKKLLLSDSGFYLCAWSLPGLAKDEQFFGPGTRLTVL.

This clone has a single count. The CDR3 nucleotides are TGTGCCAGCAGCCCTGAACCAGCTAACTATGGCTACACCTTC. Protein: CASSPEPANYGYTF. The gene calls are TRBV3-1 (or the pseudogene TRBV3-2) and TRBJ1-2; D is undetermined. The V end was cut by 4 bases, the J end by 0 bases, with 9 bases between. CDR1 is LGHDT, CDR2 YNNKEL, per germline (reference sequence). This CDR3 has 14 amino acids.

V and J are TRBV6-4 and TRBJ1-3, with a weak D call TRBD1 (6 bases). Per germline, CDR1 MRHNA and CDR2 SNTAGT. The V and J ends lost 6 bases and 0 bases respectively, with 15 bases between them. This CDR3 comprises 16 residues. CDR3 residues: CASSHETGASGNTIYF. For the CDR3, the DNA is TGTGCCAGCAGCCACGAGACAGGAGCCTCTGGAAACACCATATATTTT.

The chain employs TRBV2 and TRBJ2-5; no clear D gene. V was clipped by 2 bases and J by 5 bases, with 3 bases between them. Germline V lookup: CDR1 SNHLY, CDR2 FYNNEI. The CDR3 spans 11 residues. Written as DNA, the CDR3 is TGTGCCAGCAGTGAACCGGAGACCCAGTACTTC. This gives the protein CASSEPETQYF.

This chain links TRBV27 with TRBJ2-7; the D is unclear. Germline V gene sequence: CDR1 MNHEY, CDR2 SMNVEV (reference sequence). The CDR3 length is 13 residues. V lost 4 bases, J lost 2 bases, and 9 bases lay in between. The CDR3 region has the DNA TGTGCCAGCAGTTCAGGCGGACCCTACGAGCAGTACTTC. Protein: CASSSGGPYEQYF.

The chain recombines TRBV6-5 with TRBJ1-5, with 8 bases aligning to TRBD1. V lost 7 bases and J lost 7; bases outside the gene matches: 12. The germline gives CDR1 MNHEY, CDR2 SVGAGI. CDR3 length: 15 amino acids. The CDR3 loop is CASNTDRGSGQPQHF. The CDR3 nucleotides read TGTGCCAGCAACACAGACAGGGGATCTGGACAGCCCCAGCATTTT.

This clone was picked up one time. This sequence joins TRBV12-2 and TRBJ2-2; the D call TRBD1 from the table was never checked on the DNA. TRBV12-2 is labeled a pseudogene. This CDR3 is built from 19 residues. The DNA for the CDR3 is TGTGCAAGTCGACCAATTCCAACAGGGAAAATAGAGAACACCGGGGAGCTGTTTTTT. The encoded protein is CASRPIPTGKIENTGELFF.

The V call is TRBV19, the J call TRBJ2-6; possibly TRBD1 for D (5 bases). CDR1 is LNHDA and CDR2 is SQIVND in the germline V gene (reference sequence). The V and J ends lost 7 bases and 0 bases respectively, with 16 bases between them. CDR3 length: 17 residues. The CDR3 reads CASTQRGWGSGANVLTF. CDR3 DNA: TGTGCCAGTACTCAAAGGGGATGGGGCTCTGGGGCCAACGTCCTGACTTTC. Drawing the rest from reference TRBV19 and TRBJ2-6, the complete variable domain is DGGITQSPKYLFRKEGQNVTLSCEQNLNHDAMYWYRQDPGQGLRLIYYSQIVNDFQKGDIAEGYSVSREKKESFPLTVTSAQKNPTAFYLCASTQRGWGSGANVLTFGAGSRLTVL.

The V call is TRBV5-1, the J call TRBJ2-3; TRBD1 aligns across 8 bases. CDR3 length: 17 residues. CDR1 and CDR2 (germline): SGHRS, YFSETQ. Trimming took 1 base from V and 0 from J; bases not matched to a gene: 7. The CDR3 region has the DNA TGCGCCAGCAGCTTGCTAGGGACAGGCCCTAGCACAGATACGCAGTATTTT. Amino acid sequence: CASSLLGTGPSTDTQYF.

J is TRBJ2-1 and V is TRBV4-3; 7 bases agree with TRBD2. The V gene's germline CDR1 is LGHNA and CDR2 YSLEER. This CDR3 contains 15 residues. V lost 0 bases, J lost 7 bases, and 6 bases stayed unmatched. CDR3 nucleotide sequence: TGCGCCAGCAGCCAAGAGGCCGGCGGGGGTAATGAGCAGTTCTTC. Its protein is CASSQEAGGGNEQFF.

V usage is TRBV10-3 and J usage is TRBJ1-4; weak D call: TRBD1 (6 bases). The CDR3 sequence is 14 residues long. V lost 5 bases and J lost 3, with 10 bases in between. CDR1 and CDR2 from the germline V gene are ENHRY and SYGVKD. CDR3 loop: CAISTGFANEKLFF. The CDR3 DNA reads TGTGCCATCAGTACAGGGTTTGCTAATGAAAAACTGTTTTTT.

The V and J genes are TRBV3-1 (or the pseudogene TRBV3-2) and TRBJ2-5, with TRBD1 matching 9 bases. The CDR3 spans 18 residues. V lost 4 bases and J lost 0; bases outside the gene matches: 12. Germline loops: CDR1 LGHDT, CDR2 YNNKEL (reference sequence). The CDR3 DNA follows: TGTGCCAGCAGCCGCGGACAGGGGCAAAGGGTATACCAAGAGACCCAGTACTTC. Protein product: CASSRGQGQRVYQETQYF.

The genes are TRBV11-2 and TRBJ1-3; a possible D gene is TRBD1 (6 bases). The V end was cut by 5 bases, the J end by 2 bases, with 16 bases between. CDR3 size: 16 residues. Looked up from germline, CDR1 is SGHAT and CDR2 is FQNNGV. CDR3 nucleotides: TGTGCCAGCAGCCTAACCAGCGGACAGCCTGGAAACACCATATATTTT. Its protein product is CASSLTSGQPGNTIYF.

This chain joins TRBV11-2 and TRBJ2-7; weak D call: TRBD1 (6 bases). V was clipped by 0 bases and J by 4 bases, with 10 bases between them. Germline V gene data show CDR1 as SGHAT and CDR2 as FQNNGV. CDR3 length equals 14 residues. This chain's CDR3 is CASSLDVRGYEQYF. CDR3 DNA: TGTGCCAGCAGCTTAGATGTCAGGGGTTACGAGCAGTACTTC.

V usage is TRBV6-2 or TRBV6-3 and J usage is TRBJ2-4; 10 nucleotides agree with TRBD1. Trimming took 5 bases from V and 7 from J; bases not matched to a gene: 11. Germline loops: CDR1 MNHEY, CDR2 SVGEGT. The CDR3 sequence is 16 residues long. The CDR3 loop reads CASSDPGTGVRNIQYF. The CDR3 DNA is TGTGCCAGCAGTGACCCCGGGACAGGGGTGCGGAACATTCAGTACTTC.

This chain joins TRBV30 and TRBJ2-7; possibly TRBD1 for D (7 bases). CDR1 GTSNPN and CDR2 SVGIG come from the germline V gene (reference sequence). Between the trimmed V and J ends, which lost 4 bases and 0 bases, there was a span of 10 bases. CDR3 size: 13 residues. The CDR3: CAWNQGGSYEQYF. The CDR3 bases are TGTGCCTGGAACCAGGGGGGCTCCTACGAGCAGTACTTC.

This clone was seen once. The CDR3 DNA is TGTGCCATCAGTCCCGGGACTAGCACCACAGATACGCAGTATTTT. This gives the protein CAISPGTSTTDTQYF. The chain joins TRBV10-3 to TRBJ2-3, with 9 nucleotides matching TRBD2. The CDR3 sequence is 15 residues long. V lost 5 bases, J lost 2 bases, and 5 bases stayed unmatched. Germline CDR1 and CDR2: ENHRY and SYGVKD.

The chain has TRBV2 and TRBJ1-2, with D possibly being TRBD1 (5 bases). Trimming cost V 6 bases and J 2 bases, with 22 bases left between them. This CDR3 has 17 residues. Germline V gives CDR1 SNHLY, CDR2 FYNNEI. The CDR3 reads CASRGVIDSAGNYGYTF. CDR3 coding DNA: TGTGCCAGCAGGGGGGTTATTGACAGCGCCGGAAACTATGGCTACACCTTC.

The genes are TRBV27 and TRBJ1-5; 7 nucleotides agree with TRBD1. The CDR3 runs 13 residues. CDR1 MNHEY and CDR2 SMNVEV come from the germline V gene (reference sequence). With 10 bases clipped from V and 3 bases from J, the junction kept 6 bases outside the gene matches. The CDR3 bases are TGTGCCACAAGGGACAGCTTCAATCAGCCCCAGCATTTT. As protein: CATRDSFNQPQHF.

This chain connects TRBV9 to TRBJ1-2, with 7 nucleotides matching TRBD1. Germline V gene sequence: CDR1 SGDLS, CDR2 YYNGEE. The CDR3 covers 16 residues. The V gene end was trimmed by 3 bases and the J gene end by 7 bases; junction bases not matched to a gene: 15. In DNA, the CDR3 is TGTGCCAGCAGCGGAACCGGGACAGCCAAAGGGAGTGGCTACACCTTC. Translation gives CASSGTGTAKGSGYTF. Variable domain in full (rest from reference TRBV9 and TRBJ1-2): DSGVTQTPKHLITATGQRVTLRCSPRSGDLSVYWYQQSLDQGLQFLIQYYNGEERAKGNILERFSAQQFPDLHSELNLSSLELGDSALYFCASSGTGTAKGSGYTFGSGTRLTVV.

This rearrangement joins TRBV16 to TRBJ2-1; D ambiguous. Trimming left V 1 base short and J 5 bases short, with 12 bases between. This CDR3 has 15 amino acids. CDR1 and CDR2 from the germline V gene are KGHSY and FQNENV. For the CDR3, the DNA is TGTGCCAGCAGCCAATTCCTCGGCGGAAACAATGAGCAGTTCTTC. This gives the protein CASSQFLGGNNEQFF.

This clone was counted a few times. The rearrangement uses TRBV6-2 or TRBV6-3 and TRBJ2-3; the match to TRBD2 covers 11 bases. Per germline, CDR1 MNHEY and CDR2 SVGEGT. The ends lost 6 bases at V and 0 bases at J; junction bases unmatched: 14. This CDR3 has 19 residues. The CDR3 coding sequence is TGTGCCAGCAGCTTCCGGGGACTAGCGGCACTTACTAGCACAGATACGCAGTATTTT. It codes for CASSFRGLAALTSTDTQYF.